Listed below are T cell receptor beta chains from one sample, sequenced in a study of T-cell reconstitution after alpha-beta-depleted transplantation in children. MiXCR, run by TCRdb on the PCR reads, gives a single entry per CDR3 protein. The profile covers about 980,000 distinct CDR3 sequences, with about 29% appearing a single time and around 30% taken by the ten largest. The material was PBMCs, mostly from graft donor cells, obtained 360 days after TCRalphabeta/CD19-depleted stem cell transplant. These receptors all stem from a boy less than two years old who had a stem cell transplant for SCID, so the T cells may come from the graft donor. Each CDR3 is given with its conserved first and last residue. Fields, in order: V gene, J gene, D gene, clone size, CDR3 protein, CDR3 DNA. The D gene is left open where the match is weak. Clone size is shown for a subset of rows, as once, few, many or a class of expanded clone.

V: TRBV27
J: TRBJ1-5
D: .
size: .
CDR3: CASRPDSTLSNQPQHF
DNA: TGTGCCAGCAGACCGGACAGCACTTTAAGCAATCAGCCCCAGCATTTT

V: TRBV12-3/TRBV12-4
J: TRBJ2-1
D: TRBD2
size: .
CDR3: CATAGTRDNEQFF
DNA: TGTGCCACCGCCGGGACTAGGGACAATGAGCAGTTCTTC

V: TRBV14
J: TRBJ2-1
D: .
size: few
CDR3: CASSRDRRAEQFF
DNA: TGTGCCAGCAGCCGGGATCGGAGGGCTGAGCAGTTCTTC

V: TRBV4-1
J: TRBJ2-7
D: TRBD2
size: few
CDR3: CASSQGPLAGAVYEQYF
DNA: TGCGCCAGCAGCCAGGGTCCCTTAGCGGGGGCCGTATACGAGCAGTACTTC

V: TRBV2
J: TRBJ2-7
D: .
size: .
CDR3: CASSDAGREKNEQYF
DNA: TGTGCCAGCAGTGATGCAGGGCGAGAAAAGAACGAGCAGTACTTC

V: TRBV20-1
J: TRBJ1-4
D: TRBD1
size: .
CDR3: CSARPQGGKEKLFF
DNA: TGCAGTGCTAGACCTCAGGGGGGTAAAGAAAAACTGTTTTTT

V: TRBV29-1
J: TRBJ2-4
D: .
size: .
CDR3: CSVSGVLAKNIQYF
DNA: TGCAGCGTTTCAGGGGTCTTAGCCAAAAACATTCAGTACTTC

V: TRBV6-4
J: TRBJ2-5
D: .
size: .
CDR3: CASMERNRETQYF
DNA: TGTGCCAGCATGGAGCGAAATCGGGAGACCCAGTACTTC

V: TRBV12-3/TRBV12-4
J: TRBJ2-7
D: TRBD2
size: .
CDR3: CASSPRGVALYEQYF
DNA: TGTGCCAGCAGTCCCCGGGGGGTAGCTCTCTACGAGCAGTACTTC

V: TRBV5-1
J: TRBJ2-5
D: .
size: .
CDR3: CASTLGRVSQETQYF
DNA: TGCGCCAGCACCCTGGGGCGAGTTTCCCAAGAGACCCAGTACTTC

V: TRBV20-1
J: TRBJ2-7
D: .
size: .
CDR3: CSSQSDGSSYEQYF
DNA: TGCAGTTCACAATCTGACGGGAGCTCCTACGAGCAGTACTTC

V: TRBV11-1
J: TRBJ2-5
D: TRBD1
size: .
CDR3: CASSLNADRVQETQYF
DNA: TGTGCCAGCAGCTTGAATGCGGACAGGGTTCAGGAGACCCAGTACTTC

V: TRBV13
J: TRBJ2-5
D: TRBD1
size: few
CDR3: CASSSTTGVETQYF
DNA: TGTGCCAGCAGCTCCACGACAGGGGTGGAGACCCAGTACTTC

V: TRBV4-2
J: TRBJ2-1
D: .
size: many
CDR3: CASSLTGTGAYNEQFF
DNA: TGTGCCAGCAGCCTAACCGGGACCGGAGCCTACAATGAGCAGTTCTTC

V: TRBV9
J: TRBJ1-1
D: .
size: once
CDR3: CASSSEANRNTEAFF
DNA: TGTGCCAGCAGCTCGGAGGCAAACAGGAACACTGAAGCTTTCTTT

V: TRBV29-1
J: TRBJ1-2
D: TRBD1
size: few
CDR3: CSVLQGAGGYTF
DNA: TGCAGCGTTCTACAGGGGGCGGGCGGCTACACCTTC

V: TRBV3-1
J: TRBJ2-1
D: .
size: few
CDR3: CASNDGPYNEQFF
DNA: TGTGCCAGCAACGACGGGCCATACAATGAGCAGTTCTTC

V: TRBV6-5
J: TRBJ2-5
D: .
size: few
CDR3: CASSYLVGPRAETQYF
DNA: TGTGCCAGCAGTTACCTTGTGGGGCCGCGAGCAGAGACCCAGTACTTC

V: TRBV20-1
J: TRBJ1-5
D: TRBD1
size: .
CDR3: CSLGQGARSGNQPQHF
DNA: TGCAGCCTAGGACAGGGGGCGCGAAGTGGCAATCAGCCCCAGCATTTT

V: TRBV20-1
J: TRBJ1-1
D: .
size: few
CDR3: CSATPTLRGWQWNTEAFF
DNA: TGCAGTGCTACCCCCACCTTGCGGGGTTGGCAGTGGAACACTGAAGCTTTCTTT

V: TRBV20-1
J: TRBJ2-7
D: .
size: few
CDR3: CSATGPTYEQYF
DNA: TGCAGTGCTACCGGACCTACCTACGAGCAGTACTTC

V: TRBV20-1
J: TRBJ2-5
D: TRBD2
size: few
CDR3: CSASSGGAGETQYF
DNA: TGCAGTGCCAGTAGCGGGGGGGCCGGGGAGACCCAGTACTTC

V: TRBV4-1
J: TRBJ2-7
D: TRBD1
size: few
CDR3: CASSQGTGQGVYEQYF
DNA: TGCGCCAGCAGCCAAGGCACTGGACAGGGGGTCTACGAGCAGTACTTC

V: TRBV5-5
J: TRBJ2-7
D: .
size: few
CDR3: CASSLAFRTAFFYEQYF
DNA: TGTGCCAGCAGCTTGGCCTTCCGGACCGCGTTCTTCTACGAGCAGTACTTC

V: TRBV11-2
J: TRBJ1-2
D: .
size: .
CDR3: CASSLDFTVGYTF
DNA: TGTGCCAGCAGCTTAGATTTCACGGTGGGCTACACCTTC

V: TRBV28
J: TRBJ1-1
D: .
size: few
CDR3: CASTTPSPSTEAFF
DNA: TGTGCCAGCACCACCCCTAGCCCCTCCACTGAAGCTTTCTTT

V: TRBV6-2/TRBV6-3
J: TRBJ2-5
D: TRBD2
size: .
CDR3: CASSAHRLAGYQETQYF
DNA: TGTGCCAGCAGTGCCCATCGACTAGCCGGCTACCAAGAGACCCAGTACTTC

V: TRBV10-3
J: TRBJ2-3
D: TRBD2
size: .
CDR3: CAISEALGLAGALPDPDTQYF
DNA: TGTGCCATCAGTGAGGCCCTGGGACTAGCGGGGGCCTTACCAGATCCAGATACGCAGTATTTT

V: TRBV3-1
J: TRBJ2-7
D: .
size: .
CDR3: CASSQQGSDEQYF
DNA: TGTGCCAGCAGCCAACAGGGTAGCGACGAGCAGTACTTC

V: TRBV28
J: TRBJ2-2
D: .
size: .
CDR3: CASSWRGHRGGELFF
DNA: TGTGCCAGCAGTTGGAGGGGGCATCGGGGCGGGGAGCTGTTTTTT

V: TRBV12-3/TRBV12-4
J: TRBJ1-4
D: .
size: .
CDR3: CASSSSLATNEKLFF
DNA: TGTGCCAGCAGTTCAAGTCTTGCAACTAATGAAAAACTGTTTTTT

V: TRBV5-1
J: TRBJ2-3
D: .
size: .
CDR3: CATSGPSTDTQYF
DNA: TGCGCCACCAGCGGGCCTAGCACAGATACGCAGTATTTT

V: TRBV5-1
J: TRBJ2-1
D: TRBD1
size: .
CDR3: CASSGDRGGYNEQFF
DNA: TGCGCCAGCAGCGGGGACAGGGGTGGTTACAATGAGCAGTTCTTC

V: TRBV5-1
J: TRBJ1-6
D: .
size: few
CDR3: CASSITQEQRSPLHF
DNA: TGCGCCAGCAGCATTACACAGGAGCAACGCTCACCCCTCCACTTT

V: TRBV12-3/TRBV12-4
J: TRBJ2-2
D: .
size: .
CDR3: CASSLARGTGRPGELFF
DNA: TGTGCCAGCAGTTTAGCGCGGGGGACAGGCCGGCCCGGGGAGCTGTTTTTT

V: TRBV29-1
J: TRBJ2-5
D: .
size: .
CDR3: CSVVGIARQETQYF
DNA: TGCAGCGTTGTCGGGATAGCCAGGCAAGAGACCCAGTACTTC

V: TRBV7-8
J: TRBJ1-3
D: .
size: few
CDR3: CASSLVGPGTGNTIYF
DNA: TGTGCCAGCAGCTTAGTTGGGCCGGGGACTGGAAACACCATATATTTT

V: TRBV6-1
J: TRBJ2-1
D: .
size: few
CDR3: CASRGTATYNEQFF
DNA: TGTGCCAGCCGCGGGACCGCCACCTACAATGAGCAGTTCTTC

V: TRBV12-3/TRBV12-4
J: TRBJ2-1
D: TRBD1
size: .
CDR3: CASSPPGQGNEQFF
DNA: TGTGCCAGCAGTCCCCCAGGACAGGGCAATGAGCAGTTCTTC

V: TRBV12-3/TRBV12-4
J: TRBJ1-1
D: TRBD1
size: .
CDR3: CASTRQGRTEAFF
DNA: TGTGCCAGCACCAGACAGGGAAGGACTGAAGCTTTCTTT

V: TRBV12-3/TRBV12-4
J: TRBJ2-7
D: TRBD1
size: many
CDR3: CASSLWDRVDEQYF
DNA: TGTGCCAGCAGTCTATGGGACAGGGTGGACGAGCAGTACTTC

V: TRBV5-1
J: TRBJ2-5
D: .
size: many
CDR3: CASSLLQETQYF
DNA: TGCGCCAGCAGCTTGCTCCAAGAGACCCAGTACTTC

V: TRBV12-3/TRBV12-4
J: TRBJ2-3
D: .
size: few
CDR3: CASSLYADTQYF
DNA: TGTGCCAGCAGTTTGTATGCCGATACGCAGTATTTT

V: TRBV12-3/TRBV12-4
J: TRBJ2-3
D: .
size: .
CDR3: CASSSSKRDTQYF
DNA: TGTGCCAGCAGTTCCTCCAAGCGGGATACGCAGTATTTT

V: TRBV5-1
J: TRBJ2-2
D: TRBD1
size: few
CDR3: CASSRGQGSAGELFF
DNA: TGCGCCAGCAGCCGTGGACAGGGCAGTGCCGGGGAGCTGTTTTTT

V: TRBV6-5
J: TRBJ2-3
D: TRBD2
size: .
CDR3: CASSSYWEGTDTQYF
DNA: TGTGCCAGCAGTTCCTATTGGGAGGGGACAGATACGCAGTATTTT

V: TRBV6-5
J: TRBJ2-1
D: TRBD2
size: .
CDR3: CASSYSRLAGNEQLF
DNA: TGTGCCAGCAGTTACTCGAGACTAGCGGGGAATGAGCAGTTGTTC

V: TRBV12-3/TRBV12-4
J: TRBJ2-5
D: .
size: .
CDR3: CASSLTSARQETQYF
DNA: TGTGCCAGCAGTTTAACTAGTGCAAGGCAAGAGACCCAGTACTTC

V: TRBV28
J: TRBJ2-5
D: .
size: .
CDR3: CASSLSGVRGETRYF
DNA: TGTGCCAGCAGTTTATCAGGGGTTAGGGGGGAGACCCGGTACTTC

V: TRBV3-1
J: TRBJ2-1
D: TRBD2
size: .
CDR3: CASSSKTGLAGIYEQFF
DNA: TGTGCCAGCAGCTCAAAAACCGGACTAGCGGGGATCTACGAGCAGTTCTTC

V: TRBV20-1
J: TRBJ2-7
D: TRBD1
size: .
CDR3: CSGTRDRGYEQYF
DNA: TGCAGTGGTACCAGGGACAGGGGCTACGAGCAGTACTTC

V: TRBV5-1
J: TRBJ2-7
D: TRBD2
size: many
CDR3: CASSVGSGGGSLHEQYF
DNA: TGCGCCAGCAGCGTGGGAAGCGGGGGGGGAAGTCTCCACGAGCAGTACTTC

V: TRBV6-1
J: TRBJ2-3
D: TRBD1
size: few
CDR3: CASSPLGQGSTDTQYF
DNA: TGTGCCAGCAGTCCTCTTGGACAGGGTAGCACAGATACGCAGTATTTT

V: TRBV12-3/TRBV12-4
J: TRBJ1-2
D: TRBD1
size: .
CDR3: CASSFWDRGGLEGYTF
DNA: TGTGCCAGCAGTTTCTGGGACAGGGGAGGACTAGAGGGCTACACCTTC